The rows below give T cell receptor beta chains drawn from one sample of a study of T-cell reconstitution after alpha-beta-depleted transplantation in children. One entry per CDR3 protein, called by TCRdb with MiXCR from the PCR reads. The sample holds about 260,000 distinct CDR3 sequences, approximately 8.9% seen once. The sample was PBMCs, mostly from graft donor cells, taken 180 days after TCRalphabeta/CD19-depleted stem cell transplant. Source of these receptors: a male patient between 5 and 17 years old who had a stem cell transplant for acute lymphoblastic leukemia, so the T cells may come from the graft donor. Each CDR3 is given without its conserved first and last residue. The D gene is left open where the match is weak. For some rows the clone size is stated as once, few or many, or as a class when expanded; others skip it.

d_gene	abundance	j_gene	v_gene	CDR3aa
NA	many	TRBJ2-1	TRBV3-1	ASSQGDWTEQF
NA	many	TRBJ1-6	TRBV5-1	ASSLDRSPLH
NA	many	TRBJ1-5	TRBV28	ASSFRTPHQPQH
NA	many	TRBJ1-6	TRBV11-2	ASSLEAQGNSPLH
NA	many	TRBJ2-7	TRBV24-1	ATSDGATGRYEQY
NA	many	TRBJ1-5	TRBV29-1	SVGDDQPQH
TRBD1	many	TRBJ2-7	TRBV15	ATSRRETGGNEQY
NA	few	TRBJ2-7	TRBV20-1	SAFWSDSNPYEQY
NA	many	TRBJ2-7	TRBV20-1	SANLLVDWY
TRBD1	many	TRBJ2-2	TRBV20-1	SASLDRGRTGELF
TRBD2	NA	TRBJ2-7	TRBV20-1	SATSRLAGLAEQY
NA	many	TRBJ1-4	TRBV2	ASRADGEKLF
NA	many	TRBJ1-4	TRBV6-5	ASQRRMTDEKLF
NA	many	TRBJ2-1	TRBV28	ASSLRGTVHNEQF
TRBD1	few	TRBJ2-1	TRBV14	ASSQLGPRGPVNEQF
TRBD1	many	TRBJ2-1	TRBV12-3/TRBV12-4	ASSFAGGEQF
NA	many	TRBJ1-5	TRBV6-1	ASSPGPRGGQPQH
NA	many	TRBJ1-6	TRBV6-2/TRBV6-3	ASSSTLTQSSYNSPLH
TRBD2	many	TRBJ2-1	TRBV20-1	SAMPSGGTYNEQF
NA	many	TRBJ2-2	TRBV12-3/TRBV12-4	ASRFREELF
NA	many	TRBJ2-1	TRBV29-1	SAPDQSYNEQF
TRBD1	many	TRBJ2-5	TRBV24-1	ATSDTGAEETQY
NA	many	TRBJ2-1	TRBV29-1	SVGTVMLNEQF
TRBD1	many	TRBJ1-2	TRBV5-1	ASSSTGADYGYT
NA	many	TRBJ1-5	TRBV4-2	ASSQGDQPQH
NA	many	TRBJ1-1	TRBV7-2	ASSSRYSNTEAF
TRBD2	many	TRBJ2-1	TRBV20-1	SARGSSGKRVRNEQF
NA	NA	TRBJ2-7	TRBV7-8	ASSLEPLAEQY
TRBD2	many	TRBJ2-7	TRBV9	ASSPQSGGTYEQY
NA	many	TRBJ2-1	TRBV4-2	ASSQGREREYEQF
TRBD2	NA	TRBJ2-3	TRBV19	ASSASSGGLLQY
TRBD1	many	TRBJ2-6	TRBV5-6	ASSPLGTGVSGANVLT
NA	many	TRBJ2-7	TRBV7-6	ASSLVSFSYEQY
TRBD2	NA	TRBJ2-1	TRBV2	ASISGTSGRAGQF
TRBD1	many	TRBJ1-5	TRBV28	ASSLGTGVQPQH
TRBD2	many	TRBJ2-7	TRBV6-4	ASKGGAYEQY
TRBD2	many	TRBJ2-2	TRBV7-2	ASSLARGGAMQRWNTGELF
NA	many	TRBJ1-2	TRBV7-9	ASSLPTEGYGYT
NA	NA	TRBJ2-7	TRBV5-5	ASSFRGVATYSYEQY
NA	many	TRBJ1-3	TRBV6-1	ASSPLHLRNTIY
NA	many	TRBJ1-4	TRBV7-9	ASSPTLEEKLF
TRBD2	many	TRBJ2-5	TRBV10-3	AISEEASGSLGDQETQY
NA	many	TRBJ2-3	TRBV5-1	ASRREARPDTQY
NA	many	TRBJ1-5	TRBV7-9	ASSLGGVDQPQH
NA	few	TRBJ2-7	TRBV23-1	ASSQGSAYEQY
NA	many	TRBJ1-5	TRBV3-1	ASSRPTAGEVYSNQPQH
NA	many	TRBJ2-7	TRBV29-1	SVFSGKAYEQY
NA	NA	TRBJ2-5	TRBV20-1	SANPGGRETQY
TRBD1	many	TRBJ1-1	TRBV9	ASSVTGGWNTEAF
TRBD2	many	TRBJ2-3	TRBV6-1	ASSVGTSYTDTQY
TRBD1	few	TRBJ2-3	TRBV7-6	ASSLPPDRVDTDTQY
NA	many	TRBJ1-1	TRBV7-9	ASRDRVNTEAF
NA	many	TRBJ2-7	TRBV12-3/TRBV12-4	ASSLSQGPYEQY